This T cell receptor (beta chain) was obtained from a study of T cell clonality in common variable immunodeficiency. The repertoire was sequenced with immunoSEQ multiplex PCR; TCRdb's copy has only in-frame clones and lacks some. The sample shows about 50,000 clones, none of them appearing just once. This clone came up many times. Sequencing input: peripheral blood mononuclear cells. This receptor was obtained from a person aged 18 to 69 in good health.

The sequenced CDR3 bases are TGCGCCAGCAGCTTGAACCGCGCTAACTATGGC. Translation: CASSLNRANYG. In full, the CDR3 reads CASSLNRANYGYTF. The chain couples TRBV5-1 to TRBJ1-2; D is ambiguous. The observed sequence ends 3 residues before the CDR3 terminus, with the missing tail filled in from the germline J gene. Germline CDR1 reads SGHRS; CDR2 reads YFSETQ. V gave up 1 base and J gave up 0 bases, with 7 bases separating them. This CDR3 region has 14 residues.